This T cell receptor beta chain derives from a study of Graves' ophthalmopathy and Graves' hyperthyroidism. Ophthalmopathy absent within 18 months of follow-up marked hyperthyroidism as stable. Amplifying from RNA transcripts, the study obtained TCR beta CDR3 regions. RT-PCR was first run with HTBI primers, then multiplex PCR in a second round. TCRdb re-called the multiplex PCR reads through MiXCR, storing one row per CDR3 protein. The table has hundreds of thousands of distinct CDR3 sequences, roughly 20% seen once. This clonotype has a count of ten or more. Its specificity is unknown. Notes on the study in general: Ophthalmopathy could be told apart from stable hyperthyroidism by a 13-signature model (about 90% sensitivity, 70% to 84% specificity). Most thyroid-expanded clonotypes exceeding 0.001 frequency were also found in blood. The model predicted progression of ophthalmopathy with a sensitivity of roughly 66%, and its specificity was approximately 77%.

The clonotype comes from a woman aged 18-30 years with stable Graves' hyperthyroidism. Some clones in this sample may be carry-over from other donors' samples. The sample taken for sequencing was peripheral blood.

This chain's CDR3 is CASSDQVPGELFF. CDR3 nucleotide sequence: TGTGCCAGCAGTGATCAAGTCCCCGGGGAGCTGTTTTTT. The genes are TRBV2 and TRBJ2-2; D call uncertain. This CDR3 has 13 residues. V was cut by 3 bases and J by 6 bases, with 8 bases left in between. Germline V gene data show CDR1 as SNHLY and CDR2 as FYNNEI.